This TCR beta chain was profiled in a study of blood T cell dynamics during melanoma immunotherapy. Study details: Metastatic melanoma patients received first-line pembrolizumab or nivolumab plus ipilimumab.

Profiled with immunoSEQ multiplex PCR; TCRdb holds only in-frame clones, not every one. The table has roughly 10,000 clones, less than 90% seen once. Broader study findings: Unlike progressors, later disease-control patients had W3 repertoires gaining clonality or diversity.

The sample's time point: week 3, after first cycle of checkpoint inhibitor. In its sample, this clone ranks as medium-sized. What it binds is unknown. Germline V gene data show CDR1 as LNHDA and CDR2 as SQIVND (reference sequence). Trimming shortened V by 0 bases and J by 2 bases, and 11 bases separated the two germline ends. The CDR3 runs to 16 residues. The sample consisted of blood, taken from a patient treated with checkpoint blockade. The genes are TRBV19 and TRBJ1-5; no clear D. The clonotype was recovered from a human donor with melanoma. The CDR3, as DNA: TGTGCCAGTAGTATAGATGGGTGGAGGGGCAATCAGCCCCAGCATTTT. It is translated as CASSIDGWRGNQPQHF.